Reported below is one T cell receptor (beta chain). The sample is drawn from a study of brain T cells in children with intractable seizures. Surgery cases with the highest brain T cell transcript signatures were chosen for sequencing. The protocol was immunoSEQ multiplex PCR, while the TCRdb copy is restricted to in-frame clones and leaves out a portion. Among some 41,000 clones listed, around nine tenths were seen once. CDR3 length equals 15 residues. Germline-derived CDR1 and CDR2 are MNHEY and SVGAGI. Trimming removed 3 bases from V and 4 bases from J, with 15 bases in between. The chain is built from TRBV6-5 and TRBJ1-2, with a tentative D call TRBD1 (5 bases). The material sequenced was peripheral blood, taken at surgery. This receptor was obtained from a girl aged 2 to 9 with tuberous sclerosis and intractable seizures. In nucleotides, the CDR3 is TGTGCCAGCAGTTATCGACAAGGGGCGGCCTATGGCTACACCTTC. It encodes CASSYRQGAAYGYTF.